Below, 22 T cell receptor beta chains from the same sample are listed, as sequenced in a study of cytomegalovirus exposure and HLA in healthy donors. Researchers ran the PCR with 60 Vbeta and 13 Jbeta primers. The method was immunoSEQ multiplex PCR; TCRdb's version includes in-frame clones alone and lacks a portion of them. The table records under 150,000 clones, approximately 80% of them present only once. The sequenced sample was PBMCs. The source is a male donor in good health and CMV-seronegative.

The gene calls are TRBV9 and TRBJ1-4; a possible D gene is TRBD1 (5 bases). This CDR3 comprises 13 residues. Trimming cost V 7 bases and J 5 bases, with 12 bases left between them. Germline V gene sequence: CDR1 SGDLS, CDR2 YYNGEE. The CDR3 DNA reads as TGTGCCAGCTCCGACAGTGCGAATGAAAAACTGTTTTTT. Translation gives CASSDSANEKLFF.

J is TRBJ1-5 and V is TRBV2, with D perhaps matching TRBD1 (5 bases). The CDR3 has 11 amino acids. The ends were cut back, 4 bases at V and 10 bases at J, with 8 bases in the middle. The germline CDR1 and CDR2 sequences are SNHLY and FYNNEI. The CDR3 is CASSGGGPQHF. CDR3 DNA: TGTGCCAGCAGTGGGGGGGGACCCCAGCATTTT.

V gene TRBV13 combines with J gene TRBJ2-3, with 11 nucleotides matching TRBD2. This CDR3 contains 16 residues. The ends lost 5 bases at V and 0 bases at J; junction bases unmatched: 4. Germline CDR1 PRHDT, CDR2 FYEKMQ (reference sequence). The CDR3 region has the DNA TGTGCCAGCAGCCTCTTAGCGGGGGGGAGCACAGATACGCAGTATTTT. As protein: CASSLLAGGSTDTQYF.

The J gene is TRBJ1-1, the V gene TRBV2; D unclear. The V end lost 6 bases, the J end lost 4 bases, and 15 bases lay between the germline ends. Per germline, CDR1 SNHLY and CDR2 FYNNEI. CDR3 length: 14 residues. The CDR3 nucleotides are TGTGCCAGCAGCAGTGAGCAGGTCGGCACTGAAGCTTTCTTT. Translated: CASSSEQVGTEAFF.

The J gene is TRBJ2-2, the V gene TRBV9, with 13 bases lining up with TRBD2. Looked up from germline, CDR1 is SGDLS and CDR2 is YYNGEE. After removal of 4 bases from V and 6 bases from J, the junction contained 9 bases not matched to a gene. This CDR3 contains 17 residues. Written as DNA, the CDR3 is TGTGCCAGCAGCCCCGCATGGACTAGCGGGGGATCCGGGGAGCTGTTTTTT. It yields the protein CASSPAWTSGGSGELFF. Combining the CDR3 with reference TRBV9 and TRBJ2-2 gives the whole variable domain DSGVTQTPKHLITATGQRVTLRCSPRSGDLSVYWYQQSLDQGLQFLIQYYNGEERAKGNILERFSAQQFPDLHSELNLSSLELGDSALYFCASSPAWTSGGSGELFFGEGSRLTVL.

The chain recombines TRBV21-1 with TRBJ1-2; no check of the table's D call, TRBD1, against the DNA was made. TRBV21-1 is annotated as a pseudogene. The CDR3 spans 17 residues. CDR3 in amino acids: CASSKRKPRTGIYGYTF. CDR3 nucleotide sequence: TGTGCCAGCAGCAAAAGGAAACCGAGGACAGGGATATATGGCTACACCTTC.

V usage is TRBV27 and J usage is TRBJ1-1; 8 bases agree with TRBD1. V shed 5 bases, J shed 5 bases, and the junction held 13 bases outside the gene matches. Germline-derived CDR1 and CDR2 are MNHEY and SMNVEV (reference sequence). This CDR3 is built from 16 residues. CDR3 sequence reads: CASSLALDRVGTEAFF. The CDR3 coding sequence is TGTGCCAGCAGTCTTGCTCTGGACAGGGTAGGAACTGAAGCTTTCTTT.

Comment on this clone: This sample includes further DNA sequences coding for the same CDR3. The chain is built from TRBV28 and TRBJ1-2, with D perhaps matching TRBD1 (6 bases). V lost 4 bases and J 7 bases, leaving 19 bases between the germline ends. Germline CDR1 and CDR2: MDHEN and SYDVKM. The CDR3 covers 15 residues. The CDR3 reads CASSSPGTGGVGYTF. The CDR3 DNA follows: TGTGCCAGCAGTTCCCCCGGGACGGGGGGCGTTGGCTACACCTTC.

The CDR3 is CSVMQGGVGTEAFF. CDR3 nucleotide sequence: TGCAGCGTTATGCAGGGAGGAGTGGGGACTGAAGCTTTCTTT. This sequence joins TRBV29-1 and TRBJ1-1; maybe TRBD1 (5 bases). V dropped 5 bases and J dropped 5 bases, with 18 bases sitting between them. The CDR3 length is 14 residues. CDR1 is SQVTM and CDR2 is ANQGSEA in the germline V gene.

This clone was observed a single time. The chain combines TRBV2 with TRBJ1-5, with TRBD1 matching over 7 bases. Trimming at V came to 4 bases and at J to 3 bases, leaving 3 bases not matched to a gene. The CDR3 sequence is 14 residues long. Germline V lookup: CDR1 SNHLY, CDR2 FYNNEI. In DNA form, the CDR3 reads TGTGCCAGCAGTGGACAGGGTAACAATCAGCCCCAGCATTTT. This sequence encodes CASSGQGNNQPQHF.

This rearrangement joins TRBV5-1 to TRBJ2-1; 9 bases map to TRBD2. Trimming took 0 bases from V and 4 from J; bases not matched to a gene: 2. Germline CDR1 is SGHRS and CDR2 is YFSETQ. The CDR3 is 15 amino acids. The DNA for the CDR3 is TGCGCCAGCAGCTTGGTAGCGGGGGCTTACAATGAGCAGTTCTTC. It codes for CASSLVAGAYNEQFF. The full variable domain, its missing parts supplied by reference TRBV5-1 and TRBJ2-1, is KAGVTQTPRYLIKTRGQQVTLSCSPISGHRSVSWYQQTPGQGLQFLFEYFSETQRNKGNFPGRFSGRQFSNSRSEMNVSTLELGDSALYLCASSLVAGAYNEQFFGPGTRLTVL.

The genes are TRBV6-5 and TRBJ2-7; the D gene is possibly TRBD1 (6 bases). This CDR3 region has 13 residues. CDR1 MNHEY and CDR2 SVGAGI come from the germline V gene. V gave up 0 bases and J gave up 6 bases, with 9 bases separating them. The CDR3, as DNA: TGTGCCAGCAGTTACTCGATGGGGGCCGAGCAGTACTTC. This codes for CASSYSMGAEQYF.

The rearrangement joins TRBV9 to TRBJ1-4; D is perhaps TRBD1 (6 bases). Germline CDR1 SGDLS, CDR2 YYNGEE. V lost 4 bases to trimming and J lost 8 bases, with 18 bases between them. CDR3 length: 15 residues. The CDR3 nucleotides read TGTGCCAGCAGCCCCCGGGGACAAGGCGGCGAAAAACTGTTTTTT. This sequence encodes CASSPRGQGGEKLFF.

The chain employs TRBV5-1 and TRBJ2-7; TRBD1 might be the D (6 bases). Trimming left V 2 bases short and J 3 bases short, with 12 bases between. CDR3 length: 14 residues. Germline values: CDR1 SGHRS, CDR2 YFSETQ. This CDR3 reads CASSFTGTNYEQYF. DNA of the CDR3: TGCGCCAGCAGCTTTACCGGGACAAACTACGAGCAGTACTTC.

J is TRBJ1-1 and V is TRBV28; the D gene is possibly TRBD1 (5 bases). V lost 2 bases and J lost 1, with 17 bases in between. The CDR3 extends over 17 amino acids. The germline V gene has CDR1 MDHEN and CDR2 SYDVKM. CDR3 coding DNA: TGTGCCAGCAGTTTAGGGGCGGGGCCCCTTCCGAACACTGAAGCTTTCTTT. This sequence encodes CASSLGAGPLPNTEAFF.

In nucleotides, the CDR3 is TGTGCCAGCAGTTACCAACAGGGTCCCGACGACGAGCAGTACTTC. This gives the protein CASSYQQGPDDEQYF. The rearrangement uses TRBV6-6 and TRBJ2-7; D possibly corresponds to TRBD1 (6 bases). Deletions cut 2 bases from V and 5 bases from J, with 16 bases between. Per germline, CDR1 MNHNY and CDR2 SVGAGI (reference sequence). The CDR3 is 15 residues long.

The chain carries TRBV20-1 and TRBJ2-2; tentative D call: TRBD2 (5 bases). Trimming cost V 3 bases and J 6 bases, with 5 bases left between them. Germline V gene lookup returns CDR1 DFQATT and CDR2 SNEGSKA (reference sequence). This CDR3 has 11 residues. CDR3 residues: CSASSAGELFF. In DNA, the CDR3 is TGCAGTGCTAGTAGCGCCGGGGAGCTGTTTTTT.

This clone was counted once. Written as DNA, the CDR3 is TGTGCCACCAGCGGCGGAGGATCCCGCTACGAGCAGTACTTC. Translating it yields CATSGGGSRYEQYF. J is TRBJ2-7 and V is TRBV15, with D possibly TRBD2 on 5 matching bases. Between the trimmed V and J ends, which lost 5 bases and 3 bases, there was a span of 14 bases. The CDR3 has 14 residues. Germline V gives CDR1 LNHNV, CDR2 YYDKDF (reference sequence).

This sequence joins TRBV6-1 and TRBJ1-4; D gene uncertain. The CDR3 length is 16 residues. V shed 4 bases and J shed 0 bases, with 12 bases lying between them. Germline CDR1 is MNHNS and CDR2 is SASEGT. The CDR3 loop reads CASSGQAHATNEKLFF. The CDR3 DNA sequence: TGTGCCAGCAGTGGGCAGGCTCATGCAACTAATGAAAAACTGTTTTTT.

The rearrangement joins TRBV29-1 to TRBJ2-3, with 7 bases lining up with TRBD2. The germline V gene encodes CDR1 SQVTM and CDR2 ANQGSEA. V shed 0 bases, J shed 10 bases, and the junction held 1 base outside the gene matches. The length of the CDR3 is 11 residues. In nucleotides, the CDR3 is TGCAGCGTTGAAGAGGGAGGGGCGCAGTATTTT. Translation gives CSVEEGGAQYF.

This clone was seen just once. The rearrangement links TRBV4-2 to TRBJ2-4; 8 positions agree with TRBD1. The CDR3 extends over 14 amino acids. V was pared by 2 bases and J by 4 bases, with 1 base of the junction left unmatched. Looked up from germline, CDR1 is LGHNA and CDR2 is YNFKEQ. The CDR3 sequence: CASSQRTGKNIQYF. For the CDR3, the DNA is TGTGCCAGCAGCCAAAGGACAGGGAAAAACATTCAGTACTTC.

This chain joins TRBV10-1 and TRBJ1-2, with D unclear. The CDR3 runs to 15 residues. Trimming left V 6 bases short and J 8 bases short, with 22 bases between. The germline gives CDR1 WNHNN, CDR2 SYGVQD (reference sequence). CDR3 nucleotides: TGCGCCAGCAGACTCCGTGGACCCCCTGGGAGAGGCTACACCTTC. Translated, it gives CASRLRGPPGRGYTF.